This T cell receptor (beta chain) is from a study of shared clonotypes between healthy human individuals. The length of the CDR3 is 12 residues. Germline V gene sequence: CDR1 SQVTM, CDR2 ANQGSEA. The V and J ends lost 7 bases and 2 bases, in that order; junction bases with no gene match: 4. Here immunoSEQ multiplex PCR was the method, and the copy in TCRdb shows in-frame clones only, minus some. The sample holds some 200,000 clones, over 60% seen once. Investigators divided CD4+ cells into CD45RA+ naive and CD45RA-negative memory subsets. This clone turned up a few times. V usage is TRBV29-1 and J usage is TRBJ1-2; 7 bases align to TRBD1. The clonotype was recovered from a man aged 30 to 39 in good health. The sequencing input was memory CD4+ T cells sorted from blood. The subset was: CD45RA-negative fraction. Written as DNA, the CDR3 is TGCAGCGCCATGGGACAGAACTATGGCTACACCTTC. Protein: CSAMGQNYGYTF.